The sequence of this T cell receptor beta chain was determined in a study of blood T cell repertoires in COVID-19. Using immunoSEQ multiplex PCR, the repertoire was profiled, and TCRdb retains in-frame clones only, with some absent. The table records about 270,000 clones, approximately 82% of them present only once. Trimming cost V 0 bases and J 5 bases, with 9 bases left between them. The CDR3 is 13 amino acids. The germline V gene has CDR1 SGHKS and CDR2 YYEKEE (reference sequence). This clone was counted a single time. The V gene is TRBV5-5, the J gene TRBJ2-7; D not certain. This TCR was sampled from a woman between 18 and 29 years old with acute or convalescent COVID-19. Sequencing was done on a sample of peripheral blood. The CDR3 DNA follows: TGTGCCAGCAGCTTGGGTTCCTTCGACGAGCAGTACTTC. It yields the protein CASSLGSFDEQYF.